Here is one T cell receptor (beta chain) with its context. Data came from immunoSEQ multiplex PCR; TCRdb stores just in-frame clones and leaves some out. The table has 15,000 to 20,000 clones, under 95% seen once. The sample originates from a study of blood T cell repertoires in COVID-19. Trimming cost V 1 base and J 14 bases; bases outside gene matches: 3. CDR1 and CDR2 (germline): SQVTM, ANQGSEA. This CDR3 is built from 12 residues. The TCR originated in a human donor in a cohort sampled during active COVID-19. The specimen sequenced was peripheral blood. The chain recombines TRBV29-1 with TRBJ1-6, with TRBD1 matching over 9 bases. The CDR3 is CSVEVRTGALHF. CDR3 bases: TGCAGCGTTGAAGTTCGGACAGGGGCCCTCCACTTT.